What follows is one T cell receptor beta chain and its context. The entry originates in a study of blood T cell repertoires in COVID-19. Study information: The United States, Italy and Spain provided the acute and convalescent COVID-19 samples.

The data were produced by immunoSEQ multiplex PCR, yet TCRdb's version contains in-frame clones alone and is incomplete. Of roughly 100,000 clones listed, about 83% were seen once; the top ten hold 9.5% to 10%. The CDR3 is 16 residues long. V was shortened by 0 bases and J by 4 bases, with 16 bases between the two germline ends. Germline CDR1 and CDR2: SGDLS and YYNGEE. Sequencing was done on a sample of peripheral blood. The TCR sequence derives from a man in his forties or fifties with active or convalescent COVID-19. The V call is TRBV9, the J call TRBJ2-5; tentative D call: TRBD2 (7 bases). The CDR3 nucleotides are TGTGCCAGCAGCGTAGCGGCGGGGGCGATAATAGAGACCCAGTACTTC. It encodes CASSVAAGAIIETQYF. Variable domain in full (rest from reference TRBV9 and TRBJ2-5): DSGVTQTPKHLITATGQRVTLRCSPRSGDLSVYWYQQSLDQGLQFLIQYYNGEERAKGNILERFSAQQFPDLHSELNLSSLELGDSALYFCASSVAAGAIIETQYFGPGTRLLVL.